This TCR beta chain is drawn from a study of blood T cell repertoires in COVID-19. Method: immunoSEQ multiplex PCR; TCRdb's copy keeps in-frame clones and lacks some. The sample shows approximately 210,000 clones, approximately 90% of them seen only once. This sequence originates from a man in his forties with acute or convalescent COVID-19. Sample: peripheral blood.

The CDR3, as DNA: TGTGCCAGCAGCTTGCAGGGTAGCAATCAGCCCCAGCATTTT. Protein product: CASSLQGSNQPQHF. The genes are TRBV5-4 and TRBJ1-5, with a weak D call TRBD1 (5 bases). The V end was cut by 1 base, the J end by 0 bases, with 5 bases between. The V gene's germline CDR1 is SGHNT and CDR2 YYREEE (reference sequence). This CDR3 spans 14 amino acids.